The 30 T cell receptor beta chains below were found in one sample sequenced in a study of blood T cell repertoires in COVID-19. TCRdb's copy holds only in-frame clones and misses some; the assay was immunoSEQ multiplex PCR. The sample has 20,000 to 30,000 clones; about four fifths are singletons. Sequenced material: peripheral blood. Receptor source: an elderly man with active or convalescent COVID-19.

This clone was detected only once. The rearrangement uses TRBV21-1 and TRBJ2-7; the D call of TRBD1 is as the table states it, not checked on the DNA. TRBV21-1 is labeled a pseudogene. The CDR3 is 16 amino acids. CDR3 sequence: CASSKAGQLGGWEQYF. CDR3 DNA: TGTGCCAGCAGCAAAGCTGGACAGCTCGGTGGGTGGGAGCAGTACTTC.

The chain links TRBV5-5 to TRBJ2-2, with D possibly matching TRBD2 (5 bases). V gave up 3 bases and J gave up 4 bases, with 10 bases separating them. The CDR3 length is 14 residues. From germline, CDR1 is SGHKS and CDR2 YYEKEE (reference sequence). In nucleotides, the CDR3 is TGTGCCAGCAGCTCCGGGAACCCCACCGGGGAGCTGTTTTTT. Translated: CASSSGNPTGELFF.

This clone has just a few counts. This sequence joins TRBV14 and TRBJ1-1, with 7 bases aligning to TRBD1. The CDR3 runs to 16 residues. The V and J ends lost 0 bases and 10 bases, in that order; junction bases with no gene match: 14. Germline CDR1 is SGHDN and CDR2 is FVKESK. This CDR3 is CASSQDRVRQGPGAFF. In DNA form, the CDR3 reads TGTGCCAGCAGCCAAGATCGAGTCAGACAGGGACCTGGAGCTTTCTTT. The entire variable domain, with the rest obtained from reference TRBV14 and TRBJ1-1, is as follows: EAGVTQFPSHSVIEKGQTVTLRCDPISGHDNLYWYRRVMGKEIKFLLHFVKESKQDESGMPNNRFLAERTGGTYSTLKVQPAELEDSGVYFCASSQDRVRQGPGAFFGQGTRLTVV.

This chain joins TRBV5-6 and TRBJ2-7; D possibly corresponds to TRBD2 (6 bases). The CDR3 totals 16 residues. Per germline, CDR1 SGHDT and CDR2 YYEEEE. V was shortened by 6 bases and J by 4 bases, with 23 bases between the two germline ends. The CDR3 loop reads CASTNGPVGSSYEQYF. CDR3 coding DNA: TGTGCCAGCACCAACGGTCCCGTCGGGAGTTCATACGAGCAGTACTTC. The complete variable domain, with remaining parts taken from reference TRBV5-6 and TRBJ2-7, reads DAGVTQSPTHLIKTRGQQVTLRCSPKSGHDTVSWYQQALGQGPQFIFQYYEEEERQRGNFPDRFSGHQFPNYSSELNVNALLLGDSALYLCASTNGPVGSSYEQYFGPGTRLTVT.

This rearrangement joins TRBV6-2 or TRBV6-3 to TRBJ2-7; D gene uncertain. The germline gives CDR1 MNHEY, CDR2 SVGEGT. The germline V and J ends were trimmed by 6 bases and 3 bases, with 9 bases remaining between them. CDR3 size: 12 residues. The CDR3 DNA reads as TGTGCCAGCAGCCCGGGCGTCTACGAGCAGTACTTC. Protein: CASSPGVYEQYF.

The chain joins TRBV10-3 to TRBJ1-4, with 8 bases fitting TRBD1. Germline V gene lookup returns CDR1 ENHRY and CDR2 SYGVKD. The CDR3 runs 15 residues. Losses at the gene ends were 3 bases for V and 8 bases for J; bases not matched to a gene: 8. CDR3 DNA: TGTGCCATCAGTGACGTTGGGCAGGGGGCGGAAAAACTGTTTTTT. It codes for CAISDVGQGAEKLFF.

CDR3 loop: CSASPLEIAYEQYF. The DNA of the CDR3 is TGCAGTGCTAGTCCCTTAGAAATAGCCTACGAGCAGTACTTC. The V gene is TRBV20-1, the J gene TRBJ2-7; D is undetermined. This CDR3 spans 14 amino acids. The V and J ends lost 3 bases and 2 bases respectively, with 14 bases between them. Germline V gene sequence: CDR1 DFQATT, CDR2 SNEGSKA (reference sequence).

This clone has only a few counts. The J gene is TRBJ1-2, the V gene TRBV5-1; a weak D match, TRBD1 (6 bases). This CDR3 contains 14 residues. V was trimmed by 0 bases and J by 8 bases, leaving 14 bases between them. The germline V gene encodes CDR1 SGHRS and CDR2 YFSETQ. CDR3 amino acids: CASSLAAGENGYTF. The CDR3 DNA reads TGCGCCAGCAGCTTGGCGGCAGGGGAGAACGGCTACACCTTC.

The V call is TRBV28, the J call TRBJ1-2; possibly TRBD1 for D (5 bases). This CDR3 spans 13 amino acids. V dropped 6 bases and J dropped 6 bases, with 14 bases sitting between them. CDR1 is MDHEN, CDR2 SYDVKM, per germline. CDR3 in amino acids: CASSPTVLNGYTF. The CDR3 nucleotides read TGTGCCAGCAGCCCGACAGTTCTTAATGGCTACACCTTC.

The chain uses TRBV4-3 and TRBJ2-7; 7 bases are shared with TRBD2. V was clipped by 4 bases and J by 4 bases; unmatched bases: 4. The CDR3 is 13 amino acids. Germline CDR1 LGHNA, CDR2 YSLEER. CDR3 residues: CASSPGLGYEQYF. The CDR3 bases are TGCGCCAGCAGCCCCGGACTAGGTTACGAGCAGTACTTC.

The V and J genes are TRBV6-5 and TRBJ1-2, with D possibly being TRBD1 (5 bases). The CDR3 has 13 amino acids. From germline, CDR1 is MNHEY and CDR2 SVGAGI. Trimming cost V 2 bases and J 3 bases, with 7 bases left between them. CDR3 loop: CASSYGADYGYTF. The CDR3 DNA follows: TGTGCCAGCAGTTACGGGGCGGACTATGGCTACACCTTC.

This chain links TRBV6-6 with TRBJ2-2, with D maybe TRBD2 (7 bases). This CDR3 has 12 amino acids. V was clipped by 6 bases and J by 9 bases, with 11 bases between them. Germline CDR1 and CDR2: MNHNY and SVGAGI (reference sequence). CDR3 protein: CASRSGGRELFF. CDR3 bases: TGTGCCAGCAGGTCCGGGGGGCGGGAGCTGTTTTTT.

This rearrangement joins TRBV7-9 to TRBJ1-5; TRBD1 matches at 10 bases. In germline, CDR1 is SEHNR, CDR2 FQNEAQ (reference sequence). The V segment lost 5 bases and the J segment 6 bases; nucleotides outside the gene matches: 7. There are 15 residues in the CDR3. CDR3 in DNA: TGTGCCAGCAGCCCCGGGACAGGGGCTGGTCAGCCCCAGCATTTT. Translating it yields CASSPGTGAGQPQHF. Supplemented by reference TRBV7-9 and TRBJ1-5, the full variable domain reads DTGVSQNPRHKITKRGQNVTFRCDPISEHNRLYWYRQTLGQGPEFLTYFQNEAQLEKSRLLSDRFSAERPKGSFSTLEIQRTEQGDSAMYLCASSPGTGAGQPQHFGDGTRLSIL.

For this clone: At one of its ends the junction is not consistent with the germline gene, which may arise from a read error. The chain has TRBV18 and TRBJ2-7; TRBD1 matches at 7 bases. There are 14 residues in the CDR3. Germline values: CDR1 KGHSH, CDR2 LQKENI. Written as DNA, the CDR3 is TGTGCCAGCTCAACACCGGGACAGATGTACGAGCAGTACTTC. Protein: CASSTPGQMYEQYF.

The genes are TRBV4-2 and TRBJ1-1; 11 nucleotides agree with TRBD1. This CDR3 has 16 amino acids. The trim removed 6 bases at V and 4 bases at J, leaving 10 bases unmatched. CDR1 is LGHNA and CDR2 is YNFKEQ in the germline V gene. This CDR3 reads CASSTRSGTGGTEAFF. Here the CDR3 DNA reads TGTGCCAGCAGTACAAGATCTGGGACAGGGGGCACTGAAGCTTTCTTT.

This chain connects TRBV4-1 to TRBJ2-5; TRBD2 matches 12 bases. The CDR3 length is 16 residues. CDR1 MGHRA and CDR2 YSYEKL come from the germline V gene. J was trimmed by 5 bases and V by 1 base; bases with no gene match: 5. The CDR3 here is CASSQVGLAGIETQYF. For the CDR3, the DNA is TGCGCCAGCAGCCAAGTCGGACTAGCGGGGATTGAGACCCAGTACTTC.

This clone was seen a handful of times. The genes are TRBV29-1 and TRBJ1-3; 10 bases line up with TRBD1. J was trimmed by 0 bases and V by 7 bases; bases with no gene match: 3. The germline V gene has CDR1 SQVTM and CDR2 ANQGSEA. The CDR3 sequence is 14 residues long. The CDR3 nucleotides read TGCAGCGGAGGACAGGGGGACTCTGGAAACACCATATATTTT. Encoded protein: CSGGQGDSGNTIYF.

V gene TRBV5-4 combines with J gene TRBJ2-3; weak D call: TRBD2 (6 bases). The germline V gene encodes CDR1 SGHNT and CDR2 YYREEE (reference sequence). The CDR3 runs 14 residues. Trimming pared 4 bases from V and 5 bases from J, leaving 14 bases between. CDR3 DNA sequence: TGTGCCAGCAGCGACTGGACTAAAAGAGATACGCAGTATTTT. This gives the protein CASSDWTKRDTQYF.

In this sample, this clone turned up once. The chain carries TRBV28 and TRBJ1-6; TRBD1 matches 7 bases. The CDR3 is 12 amino acids. Germline CDR1 and CDR2: MDHEN and SYDVKM. V lost 6 bases to trimming and J lost 14 bases; unmatched junction nucleotides: 7. Here the CDR3 DNA reads TGTGCCAGCAGACAGCTGACAGGGTCCCTCCACTTT. Protein product: CASRQLTGSLHF.

The chain has TRBV11-2 and TRBJ2-6; D gene uncertain. Trimming pared 2 bases from V and 2 bases from J, leaving 10 bases between. The CDR3 is 16 amino acids. Germline CDR1 and CDR2: SGHAT and FQNNGV. The CDR3 sequence is CASSLLVRAGANVLTF. The DNA for the CDR3 is TGTGCCAGCAGCTTACTCGTCCGGGCTGGGGCCAACGTCCTGACTTTC.

This chain links TRBV7-8 with TRBJ2-1, with a weak D call TRBD1 (6 bases). Per the germline V gene, CDR1 is SGHVS and CDR2 is FQNEAQ. This CDR3 is built from 11 residues. Trimming left V 10 bases short and J 4 bases short, with 8 bases between. In DNA form, the CDR3 reads TGTGCCACCGGACAGTACAATGAGCAGTTCTTC. Protein sequence: CATGQYNEQFF.

V is TRBV27 and J is TRBJ2-1, with 8 bases matching TRBD1. Germline lookup yields CDR1 MNHEY and CDR2 SMNVEV (reference sequence). CDR3 length: 15 residues. V gave up 6 bases and J gave up 7 bases; unmatched junction bases: 11. For the CDR3, the DNA is TGTGCCAGCAGCCTCGTCGCAGGGGGCGGAAATGAGCAGTTCTTC. Translation gives CASSLVAGGGNEQFF.

V and J are TRBV4-3 and TRBJ1-4, with 8 nucleotides matching TRBD1. Germline V CDR1 and CDR2: LGHNA, YSLEER. There are 16 residues in the CDR3. The V and J ends lost 1 base and 7 bases, in that order; junction bases with no gene match: 8. CDR3 in DNA: TGCGCCAGCAGCCAAGGAGGTTCAGGGGGCGTTGAAAAACTGTTTTTT. As protein: CASSQGGSGGVEKLFF.

V is TRBV6-5 and J is TRBJ2-1, with 10 bases lining up with TRBD1. The CDR3 is 13 amino acids. The V gene end was trimmed by 7 bases and the J gene end by 7 bases; junction bases not matched to a gene: 4. The germline CDR1 and CDR2 sequences are MNHEY and SVGAGI. The CDR3 DNA is TGTGCCAGCACCCGACAGGGGGCAAATGAGCAGTTCTTC. Translating it yields CASTRQGANEQFF.

The chain uses TRBV5-1 and TRBJ2-2; 12 bases match TRBD2. With 4 bases clipped from V and 7 bases from J, the junction kept 5 bases outside the gene matches. This CDR3 is built from 15 residues. Germline V gives CDR1 SGHRS, CDR2 YFSETQ. Here the CDR3 DNA reads TGCGCCAGCAGCGTCGGACTAGCGGGAAGCGGGGAGCTGTTTTTT. Translating it yields CASSVGLAGSGELFF.

For the CDR3, the DNA is TGTGCCAGCAGTTTCAGACAGTACTACGAGCAGTACTTC. Translating gives CASSFRQYYEQYF. V gene TRBV12-3 or TRBV12-4 combines with J gene TRBJ2-7; tentative D call: TRBD1 (5 bases). V was clipped by 3 bases and J by 3 bases, with 9 bases between them. The CDR3 spans 13 residues.

This chain links TRBV12-5 with TRBJ2-1; 12 bases are shared with TRBD1. Germline V gene lookup returns CDR1 LGHNT and CDR2 FRNRAP. Trimming cost V 7 bases and J 6 bases; bases outside gene matches: 7. This CDR3 comprises 15 residues. The CDR3 reads CASAPRDRGLNEQFF. The CDR3 DNA reads TGTGCTAGTGCCCCCCGGGACAGGGGGCTCAATGAGCAGTTCTTC.

The chain is built from TRBV9 and TRBJ1-4; D is uncertain. V was shortened by 0 bases and J by 2 bases, with 2 bases between the two germline ends. CDR1 is SGDLS and CDR2 is YYNGEE in the germline V gene. CDR3 length: 13 amino acids. The DNA of the CDR3 is TGTGCCAGCAGCGTAGCTACTAATGAAAAACTGTTTTTT. This codes for CASSVATNEKLFF. The full variable domain, completed using reference TRBV9 and TRBJ1-4, is DSGVTQTPKHLITATGQRVTLRCSPRSGDLSVYWYQQSLDQGLQFLIQYYNGEERAKGNILERFSAQQFPDLHSELNLSSLELGDSALYFCASSVATNEKLFFGSGTQLSVL.

CDR3 sequence reads: CASKHVSNQPQHF. In nucleotides, the CDR3 is TGTGCCAGCAAGCACGTTAGCAATCAGCCCCAGCATTTT. This rearrangement joins TRBV6-5 to TRBJ1-5; D call uncertain. CDR1 MNHEY and CDR2 SVGAGI come from the germline V gene. V was cut by 7 bases and J by 0 bases, with 7 bases left in between. This CDR3 region has 13 residues.

This clone was seen only a few times. This chain connects TRBV28 to TRBJ1-1; 7 bases line up with TRBD1. The CDR3 has 12 amino acids. J lost 12 bases, V lost 8 bases, and 12 bases had no gene match. CDR1 is MDHEN and CDR2 is SYDVKM in the germline V gene. For the CDR3, the DNA is TGTGCCAGCGGGATTAGACAGGGTTCGTCTTTCTTT. It specifies CASGIRQGSSFF.